This T cell receptor beta chain was profiled in a study of CD8+ T cells in alopecia areata. This clone appeared a few times. This CDR3 is 11 amino acids long. Looked up from germline, CDR1 is MDHEN and CDR2 is SYDVKM. V was shortened by 5 bases and J by 7 bases, with 3 bases between the two germline ends. CD4+ cells from roughly 5 patients underwent sorting into CD25+CD127- cells. RNA extraction and reverse transcription yielded cDNA as sequencing template. Here immunoSEQ multiplex PCR was the method, and the copy in TCRdb shows in-frame clones only, minus some. Here the sample spans some 20,000 clones, approximately 60% being singletons.

The chain links TRBV28 to TRBJ1-6, with D unresolved. The source is a human donor with alopecia areata. The sequenced sample was CD4+ Tregs sorted from blood. CDR3 sequence reads: CASSTNSPLHF. The CDR3 bases are TGTGCCAGCAGTACCAATTCACCCCTCCACTTT.